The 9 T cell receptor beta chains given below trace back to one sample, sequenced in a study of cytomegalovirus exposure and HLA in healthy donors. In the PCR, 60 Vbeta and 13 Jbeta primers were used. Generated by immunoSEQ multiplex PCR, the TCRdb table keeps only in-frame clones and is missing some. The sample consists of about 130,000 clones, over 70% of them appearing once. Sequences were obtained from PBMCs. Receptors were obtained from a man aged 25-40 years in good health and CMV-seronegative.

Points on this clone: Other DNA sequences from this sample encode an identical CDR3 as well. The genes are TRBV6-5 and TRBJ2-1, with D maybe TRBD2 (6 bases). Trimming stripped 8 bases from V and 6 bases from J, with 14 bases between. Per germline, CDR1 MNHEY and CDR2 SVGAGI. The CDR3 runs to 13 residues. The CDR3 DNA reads TGTGCCAGCCGGCTCGGACTATTCAATGAGCAGTTCTTC. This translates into CASRLGLFNEQFF.

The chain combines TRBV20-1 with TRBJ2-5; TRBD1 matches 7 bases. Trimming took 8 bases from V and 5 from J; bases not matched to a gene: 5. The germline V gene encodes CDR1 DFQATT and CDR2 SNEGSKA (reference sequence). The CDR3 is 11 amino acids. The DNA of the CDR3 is TGCAGTACAACAGGGGACGAGACCCAGTACTTC. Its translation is CSTTGDETQYF.

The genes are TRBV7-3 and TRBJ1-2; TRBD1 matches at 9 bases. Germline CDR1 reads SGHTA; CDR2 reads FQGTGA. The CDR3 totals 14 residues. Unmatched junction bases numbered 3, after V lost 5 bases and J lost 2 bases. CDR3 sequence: CASSPGQGNYGYTF. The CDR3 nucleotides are TGTGCCAGCAGCCCCGGACAGGGGAACTATGGCTACACCTTC.

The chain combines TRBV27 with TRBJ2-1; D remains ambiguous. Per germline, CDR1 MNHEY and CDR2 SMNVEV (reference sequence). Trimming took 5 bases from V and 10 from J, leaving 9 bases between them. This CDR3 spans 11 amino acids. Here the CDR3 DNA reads TGTGCCAGCAGTGACATAGGAGAGCAGTTCTTC. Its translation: CASSDIGEQFF.

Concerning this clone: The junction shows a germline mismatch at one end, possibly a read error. The CDR3 nucleotides are TGCACCAGCAGCTCCGGGACAGGGACTCGGAGCACCATATATTTT. As protein: CTSSSGTGTRSTIYF. The V call is TRBV5-1, the J call TRBJ1-3, with TRBD1 matching over 9 bases. The CDR3 runs to 15 residues. In germline, CDR1 is SGHRS, CDR2 YFSETQ.

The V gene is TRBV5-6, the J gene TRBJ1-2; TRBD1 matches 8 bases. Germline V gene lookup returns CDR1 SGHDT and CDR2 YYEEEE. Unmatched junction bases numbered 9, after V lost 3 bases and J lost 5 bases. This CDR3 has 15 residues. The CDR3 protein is CASSYRQGQGYGYTF. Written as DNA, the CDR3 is TGTGCCAGCAGCTATCGACAGGGGCAGGGATATGGCTACACCTTC.

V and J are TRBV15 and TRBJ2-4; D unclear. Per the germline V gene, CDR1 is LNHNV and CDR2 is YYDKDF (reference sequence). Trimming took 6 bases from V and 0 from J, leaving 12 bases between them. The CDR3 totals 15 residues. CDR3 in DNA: TGTGCCACCAGTTCTCGAACTCTAGCCAAAAACATTCAGTACTTC. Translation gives CATSSRTLAKNIQYF.

As DNA, the CDR3 is TGTGCCAGCAGTTTAGGGGGACTCCGGGGGGCCCAGTACTTC. Translation gives CASSLGGLRGAQYF. This chain connects TRBV28 to TRBJ2-5; TRBD2 matches at 7 bases. The CDR3 runs 14 residues. Germline V lookup: CDR1 MDHEN, CDR2 SYDVKM. After removal of 2 bases from V and 9 bases from J, the junction contained 9 bases not matched to a gene.

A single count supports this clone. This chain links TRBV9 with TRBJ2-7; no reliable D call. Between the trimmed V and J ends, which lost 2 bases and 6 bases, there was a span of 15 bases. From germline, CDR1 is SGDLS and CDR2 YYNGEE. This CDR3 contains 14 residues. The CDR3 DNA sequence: TGTGCCAGCAGCGTGCTTGCGGAGCTCGGCGAGCAGTACTTC. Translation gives CASSVLAELGEQYF.